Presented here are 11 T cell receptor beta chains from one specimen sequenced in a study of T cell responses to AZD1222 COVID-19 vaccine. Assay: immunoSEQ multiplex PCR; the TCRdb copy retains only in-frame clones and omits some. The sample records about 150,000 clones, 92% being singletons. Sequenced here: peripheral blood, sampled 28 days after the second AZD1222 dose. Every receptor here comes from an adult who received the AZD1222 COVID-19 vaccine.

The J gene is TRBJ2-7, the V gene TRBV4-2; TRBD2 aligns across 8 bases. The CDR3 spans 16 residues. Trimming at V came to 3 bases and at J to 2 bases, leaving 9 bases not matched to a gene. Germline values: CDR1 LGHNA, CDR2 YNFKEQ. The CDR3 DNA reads TGTGCCAGCAGCCAGGCTACTAGCGGAGCGACCTACGAGCAGTACTTC. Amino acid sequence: CASSQATSGATYEQYF.

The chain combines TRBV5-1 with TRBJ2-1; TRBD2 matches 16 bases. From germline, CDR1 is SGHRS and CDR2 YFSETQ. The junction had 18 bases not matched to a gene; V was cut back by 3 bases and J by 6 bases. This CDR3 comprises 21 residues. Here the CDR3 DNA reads TGCGCCAGCAGCTCAGCATCCGGGACTAGCGGGAGGGCCCGATCCCGCAATGAGCAGTTCTTC. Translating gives CASSSASGTSGRARSRNEQFF. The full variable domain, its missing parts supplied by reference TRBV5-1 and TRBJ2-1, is KAGVTQTPRYLIKTRGQQVTLSCSPISGHRSVSWYQQTPGQGLQFLFEYFSETQRNKGNFPGRFSGRQFSNSRSEMNVSTLELGDSALYLCASSSASGTSGRARSRNEQFFGPGTRLTVL.

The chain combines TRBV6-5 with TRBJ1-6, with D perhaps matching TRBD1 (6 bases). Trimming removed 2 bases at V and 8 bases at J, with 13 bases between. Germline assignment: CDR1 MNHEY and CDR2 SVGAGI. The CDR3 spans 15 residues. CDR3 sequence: CASSYGGRGDSPLHF. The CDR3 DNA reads TGTGCCAGCAGTTACGGAGGCAGGGGTGATTCACCCCTCCACTTT.

The CDR3 loop is CASSFTDRGEQYF. Written as DNA, the CDR3 is TGTGCCAGCAGCTTCACTGACAGGGGGGAGCAGTACTTC. The chain couples TRBV11-3 to TRBJ2-7, with TRBD1 identical over 9 bases. The germline gives CDR1 SGHNT, CDR2 YENEEA. V shed 3 bases and J 7 bases; nucleotides not matched to a gene: 4. This CDR3 region has 13 residues.

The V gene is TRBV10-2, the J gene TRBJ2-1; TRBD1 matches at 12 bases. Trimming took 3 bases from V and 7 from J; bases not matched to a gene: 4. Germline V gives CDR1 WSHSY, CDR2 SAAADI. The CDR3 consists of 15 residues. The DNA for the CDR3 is TGCGCCAGCAGTGATAAGGGACAGGGGGCGAATGAGCAGTTCTTC. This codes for CASSDKGQGANEQFF.

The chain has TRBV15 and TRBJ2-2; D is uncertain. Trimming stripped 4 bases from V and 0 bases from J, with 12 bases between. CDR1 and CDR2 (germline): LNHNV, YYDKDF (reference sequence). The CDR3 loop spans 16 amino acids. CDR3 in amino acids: CATSTLAASNTGELFF. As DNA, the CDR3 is TGTGCCACCAGCACCCTCGCGGCCTCGAACACCGGGGAGCTGTTTTTT.

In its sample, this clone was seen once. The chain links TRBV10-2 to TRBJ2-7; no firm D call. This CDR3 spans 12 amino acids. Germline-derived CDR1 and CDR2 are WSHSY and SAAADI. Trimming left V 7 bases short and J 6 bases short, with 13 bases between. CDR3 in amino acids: CASTEGVAEQYF. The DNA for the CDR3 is TGCGCCAGCACTGAAGGAGTCGCCGAGCAGTACTTC.

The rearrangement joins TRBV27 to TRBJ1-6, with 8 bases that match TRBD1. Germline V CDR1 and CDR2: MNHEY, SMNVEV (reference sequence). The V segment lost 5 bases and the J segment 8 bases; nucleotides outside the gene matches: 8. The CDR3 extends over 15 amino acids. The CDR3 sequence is CASSPRTGTDSPLHF. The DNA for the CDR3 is TGTGCCAGCAGTCCCAGGACAGGGACGGATTCACCCCTCCACTTT.

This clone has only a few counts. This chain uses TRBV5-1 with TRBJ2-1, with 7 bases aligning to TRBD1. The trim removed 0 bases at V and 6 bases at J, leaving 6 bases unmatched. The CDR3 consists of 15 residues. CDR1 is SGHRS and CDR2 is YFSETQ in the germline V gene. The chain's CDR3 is CASSLGSRGLNEQFF. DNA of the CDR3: TGCGCCAGCAGCTTGGGATCTAGGGGGCTCAATGAGCAGTTCTTC. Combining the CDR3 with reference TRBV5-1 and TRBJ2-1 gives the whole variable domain KAGVTQTPRYLIKTRGQQVTLSCSPISGHRSVSWYQQTPGQGLQFLFEYFSETQRNKGNFPGRFSGRQFSNSRSEMNVSTLELGDSALYLCASSLGSRGLNEQFFGPGTRLTVL.

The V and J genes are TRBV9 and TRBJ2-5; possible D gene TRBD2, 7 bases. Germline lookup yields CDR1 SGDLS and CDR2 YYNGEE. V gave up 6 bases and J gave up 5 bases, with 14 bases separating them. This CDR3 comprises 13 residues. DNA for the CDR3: TGTGCCAGCAATACGGGGGGCGCGGAGACCCAGTACTTC. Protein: CASNTGGAETQYF. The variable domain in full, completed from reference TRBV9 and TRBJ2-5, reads DSGVTQTPKHLITATGQRVTLRCSPRSGDLSVYWYQQSLDQGLQFLIQYYNGEERAKGNILERFSAQQFPDLHSELNLSSLELGDSALYFCASNTGGAETQYFGPGTRLLVL.

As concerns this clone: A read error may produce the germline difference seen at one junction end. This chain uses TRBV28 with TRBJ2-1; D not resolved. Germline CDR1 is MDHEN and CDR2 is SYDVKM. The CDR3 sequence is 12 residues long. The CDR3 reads CAGSENDNEQFF. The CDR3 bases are TGTGCCGGCAGCGAGAACGACAATGAGCAGTTCTTC.